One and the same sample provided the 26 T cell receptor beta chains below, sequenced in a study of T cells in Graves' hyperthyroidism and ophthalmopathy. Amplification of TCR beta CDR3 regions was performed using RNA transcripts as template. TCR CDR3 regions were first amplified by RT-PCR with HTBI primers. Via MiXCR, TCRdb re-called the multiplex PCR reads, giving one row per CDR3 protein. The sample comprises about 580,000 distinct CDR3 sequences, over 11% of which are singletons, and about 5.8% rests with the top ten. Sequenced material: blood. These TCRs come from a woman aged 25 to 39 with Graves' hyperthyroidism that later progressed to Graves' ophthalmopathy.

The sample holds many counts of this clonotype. The chain's CDR3 is CASSMTASNSPLHF. CDR3 nucleotide sequence: TGTGCCAGCAGTATGACTGCGAGTAATTCACCCCTCCACTTT. This chain uses TRBV28 with TRBJ1-6; no clear D. The CDR3 contains 14 residues. Trimming stripped 5 bases from V and 6 bases from J, with 11 bases between. Germline CDR1 MDHEN, CDR2 SYDVKM.

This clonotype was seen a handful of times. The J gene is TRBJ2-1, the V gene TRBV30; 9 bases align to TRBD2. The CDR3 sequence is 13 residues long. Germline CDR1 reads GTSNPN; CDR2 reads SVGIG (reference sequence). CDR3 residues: CVLLAGAYNEQFF. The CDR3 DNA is TGTGTACTATTAGCGGGAGCGTACAATGAGCAGTTCTTC.

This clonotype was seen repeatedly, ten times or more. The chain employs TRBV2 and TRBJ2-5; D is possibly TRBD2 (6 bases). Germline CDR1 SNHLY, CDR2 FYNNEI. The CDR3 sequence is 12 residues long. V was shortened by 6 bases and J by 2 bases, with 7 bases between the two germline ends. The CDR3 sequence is CASREGQETQYF. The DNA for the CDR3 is TGTGCCAGCAGGGAGGGTCAAGAGACCCAGTACTTC.

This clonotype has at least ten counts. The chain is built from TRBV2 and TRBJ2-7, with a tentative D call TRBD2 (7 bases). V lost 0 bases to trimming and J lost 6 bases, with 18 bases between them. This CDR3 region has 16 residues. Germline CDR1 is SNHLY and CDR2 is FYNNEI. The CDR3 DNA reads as TGTGCCAGCAGTGAAGCCAGCGGAGGGGGGGAAGGCGAGCAGTACTTC. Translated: CASSEASGGGEGEQYF.

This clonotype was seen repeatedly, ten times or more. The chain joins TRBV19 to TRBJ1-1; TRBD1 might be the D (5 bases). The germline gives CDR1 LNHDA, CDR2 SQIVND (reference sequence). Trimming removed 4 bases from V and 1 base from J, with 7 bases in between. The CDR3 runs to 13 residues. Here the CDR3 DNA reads TGTGCCAGTAGTAGGGGACCGAACACTGAAGCTTTCTTT. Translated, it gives CASSRGPNTEAFF.

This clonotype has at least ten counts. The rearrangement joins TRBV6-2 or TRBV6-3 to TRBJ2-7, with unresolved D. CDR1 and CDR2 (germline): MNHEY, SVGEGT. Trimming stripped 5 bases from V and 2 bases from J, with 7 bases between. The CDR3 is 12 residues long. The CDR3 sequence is CASSLMAYEQYF. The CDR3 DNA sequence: TGTGCCAGCAGTCTCATGGCCTACGAGCAGTACTTC.

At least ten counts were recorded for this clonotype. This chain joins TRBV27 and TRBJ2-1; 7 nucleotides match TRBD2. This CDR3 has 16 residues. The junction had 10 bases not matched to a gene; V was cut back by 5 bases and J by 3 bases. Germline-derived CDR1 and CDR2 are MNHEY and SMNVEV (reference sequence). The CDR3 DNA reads TGTGCCAGCAGTCTAGATACGACTAGCAACTACAATGAGCAGTTCTTC. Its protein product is CASSLDTTSNYNEQFF.

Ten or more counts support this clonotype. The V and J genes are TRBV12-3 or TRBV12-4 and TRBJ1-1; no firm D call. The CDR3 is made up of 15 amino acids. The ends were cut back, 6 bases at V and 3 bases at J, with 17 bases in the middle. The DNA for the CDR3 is TGTGCCAGCAGCCCCGGAGCTATTTCGTACACTGAAGCTTTCTTT. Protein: CASSPGAISYTEAFF.

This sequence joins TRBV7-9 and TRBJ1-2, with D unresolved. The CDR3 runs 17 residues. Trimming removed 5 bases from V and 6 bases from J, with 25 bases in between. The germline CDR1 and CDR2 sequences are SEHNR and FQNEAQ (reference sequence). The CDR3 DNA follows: TGTGCCAGCAGCCCCGCGGGTTCCCGAGGATTTAGAGATGGCTACACCTTC. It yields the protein CASSPAGSRGFRDGYTF.

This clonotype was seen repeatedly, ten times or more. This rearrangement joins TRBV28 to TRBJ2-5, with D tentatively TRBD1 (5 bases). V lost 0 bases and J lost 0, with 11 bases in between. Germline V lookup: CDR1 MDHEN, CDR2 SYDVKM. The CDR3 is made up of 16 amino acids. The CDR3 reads CASSLWKRGNQETQYF. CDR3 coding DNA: TGTGCCAGCAGTTTATGGAAAAGGGGAAACCAAGAGACCCAGTACTTC.

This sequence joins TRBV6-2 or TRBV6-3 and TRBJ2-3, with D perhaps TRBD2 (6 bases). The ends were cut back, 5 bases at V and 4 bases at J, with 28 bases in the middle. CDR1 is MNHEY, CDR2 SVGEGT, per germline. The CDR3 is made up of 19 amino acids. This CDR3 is CASSSFITSLREKADTQYF. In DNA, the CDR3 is TGTGCCAGCAGTAGCTTCATAACTAGTCTTCGGGAGAAAGCAGATACGCAGTATTTT.

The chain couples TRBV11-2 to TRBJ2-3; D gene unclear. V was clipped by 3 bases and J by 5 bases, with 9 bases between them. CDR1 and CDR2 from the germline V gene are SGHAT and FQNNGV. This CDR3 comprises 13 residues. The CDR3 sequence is CASSFVAGDTQYF. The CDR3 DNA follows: TGTGCCAGCAGCTTTGTAGCCGGAGATACGCAGTATTTT.

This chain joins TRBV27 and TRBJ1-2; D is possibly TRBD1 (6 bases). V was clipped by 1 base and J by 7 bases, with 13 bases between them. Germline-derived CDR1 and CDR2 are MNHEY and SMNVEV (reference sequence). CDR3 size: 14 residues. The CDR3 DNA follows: TGTGCCAGCAGTTTATATATCGGGGGGCCTGGCTACACCTTC. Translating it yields CASSLYIGGPGYTF.

The DNA for the CDR3 is TGTGCCAGCAGCTCGGACCTGGGGACAGCTAACTATGGCTACACCTTC. Translation: CASSSDLGTANYGYTF. The genes are TRBV5-6 and TRBJ1-2; 7 positions match TRBD1. Germline CDR1 reads SGHDT; CDR2 reads YYEEEE. V was pared by 3 bases and J by 0 bases, with 8 bases of the junction left unmatched. This CDR3 contains 16 residues.

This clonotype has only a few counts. This CDR3 is CASSPNPGGEQYF. CDR3 nucleotides: TGTGCCAGCAGCCCTAATCCGGGCGGGGAGCAGTACTTC. The J gene is TRBJ2-7, the V gene TRBV13; TRBD2 is a possible D gene (5 bases). Germline values: CDR1 PRHDT, CDR2 FYEKMQ (reference sequence). This CDR3 has 13 residues. Trimming removed 5 bases at V and 7 bases at J, with 15 bases between.

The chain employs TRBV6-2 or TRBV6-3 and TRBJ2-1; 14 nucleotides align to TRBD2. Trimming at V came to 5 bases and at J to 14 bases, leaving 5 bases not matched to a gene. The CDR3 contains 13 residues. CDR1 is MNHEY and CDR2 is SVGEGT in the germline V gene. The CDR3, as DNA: TGTGCCAGCAGTGGACCGGGACTAGCGGGAGAGTTCTTC. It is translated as CASSGPGLAGEFF.

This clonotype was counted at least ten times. The chain's CDR3 is CSASTSLAGTDTQYF. The CDR3 DNA reads as TGCAGTGCTAGTACGAGCCTAGCGGGAACAGATACGCAGTATTTT. The J gene is TRBJ2-3, the V gene TRBV20-1; 9 bases map to TRBD2. J was trimmed by 3 bases and V by 3 bases; bases with no gene match: 7. This CDR3 region has 15 residues. Germline V gene data show CDR1 as DFQATT and CDR2 as SNEGSKA (reference sequence).

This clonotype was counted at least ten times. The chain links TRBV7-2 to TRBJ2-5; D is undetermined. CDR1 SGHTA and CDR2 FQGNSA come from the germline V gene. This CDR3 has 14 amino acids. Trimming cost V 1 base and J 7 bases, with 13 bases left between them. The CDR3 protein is CASSLDVTLWTQYF. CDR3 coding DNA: TGTGCCAGCAGCTTAGATGTGACTCTCTGGACCCAGTACTTC. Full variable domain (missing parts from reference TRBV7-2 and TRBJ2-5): GAGVSQSPSNKVTEKGKDVELRCDPISGHTALYWYRQSLGQGLEFLIYFQGNSAPDKSGLPSDRFSAERTGGSVSTLTIQRTQQEDSAVYLCASSLDVTLWTQYFGPGTRLLVL.

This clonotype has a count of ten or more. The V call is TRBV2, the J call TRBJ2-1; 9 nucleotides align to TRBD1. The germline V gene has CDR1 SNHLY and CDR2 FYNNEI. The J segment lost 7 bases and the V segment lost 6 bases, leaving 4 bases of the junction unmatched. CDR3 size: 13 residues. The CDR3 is CASSLTGGNEQFF. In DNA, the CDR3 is TGTGCCAGCAGCCTGACAGGGGGGAATGAGCAGTTCTTC.

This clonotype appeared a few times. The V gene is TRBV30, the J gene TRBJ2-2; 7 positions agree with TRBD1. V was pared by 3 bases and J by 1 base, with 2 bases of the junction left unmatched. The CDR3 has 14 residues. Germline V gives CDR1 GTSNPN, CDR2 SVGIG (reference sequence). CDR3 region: CAWRQGRNTGELFF. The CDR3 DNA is TGTGCCTGGAGACAGGGGCGGAACACCGGGGAGCTGTTTTTT.

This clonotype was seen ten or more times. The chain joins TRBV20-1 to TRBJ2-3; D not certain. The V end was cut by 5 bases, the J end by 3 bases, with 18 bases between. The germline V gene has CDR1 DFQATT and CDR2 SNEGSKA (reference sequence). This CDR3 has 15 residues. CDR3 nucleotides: TGCAGTGCTGTTTTCCCCCTACTGGGGACAGATACGCAGTATTTT. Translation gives CSAVFPLLGTDTQYF.

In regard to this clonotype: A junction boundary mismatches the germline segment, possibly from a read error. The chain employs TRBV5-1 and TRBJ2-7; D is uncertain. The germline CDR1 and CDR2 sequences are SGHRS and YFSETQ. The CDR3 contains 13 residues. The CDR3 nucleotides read TGCGCCAGCAGCTTAGACGGAACCTACCAGCAGTACTTC. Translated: CASSLDGTYQQYF.

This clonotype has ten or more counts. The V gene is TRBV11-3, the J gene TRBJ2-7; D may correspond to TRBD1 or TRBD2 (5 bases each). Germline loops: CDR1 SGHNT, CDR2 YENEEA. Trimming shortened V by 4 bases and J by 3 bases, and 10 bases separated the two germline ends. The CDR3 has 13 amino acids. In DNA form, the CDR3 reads TGTGCCAGCAGCTCCCGGGACGGCTACGAGCAGTACTTC. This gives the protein CASSSRDGYEQYF.

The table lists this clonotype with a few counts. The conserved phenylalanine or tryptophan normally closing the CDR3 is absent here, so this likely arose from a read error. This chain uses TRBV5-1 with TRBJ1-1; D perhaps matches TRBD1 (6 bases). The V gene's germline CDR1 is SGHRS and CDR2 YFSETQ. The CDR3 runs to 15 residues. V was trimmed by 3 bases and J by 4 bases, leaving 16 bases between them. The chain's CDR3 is CASSSDSGHLTEAFL. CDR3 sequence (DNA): TGCGCCAGCAGCTCAGACTCGGGACACCTCACTGAAGCTTTCCTT.

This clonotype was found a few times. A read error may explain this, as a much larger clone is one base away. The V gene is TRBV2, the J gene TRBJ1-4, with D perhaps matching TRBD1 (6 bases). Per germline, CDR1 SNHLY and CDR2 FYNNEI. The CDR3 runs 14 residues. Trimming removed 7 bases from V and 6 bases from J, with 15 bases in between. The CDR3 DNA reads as TGTGCCAGCATAGGGGGAGACAGTGATGAAAAACTGTTTTTT. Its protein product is CASIGGDSDEKLFF.

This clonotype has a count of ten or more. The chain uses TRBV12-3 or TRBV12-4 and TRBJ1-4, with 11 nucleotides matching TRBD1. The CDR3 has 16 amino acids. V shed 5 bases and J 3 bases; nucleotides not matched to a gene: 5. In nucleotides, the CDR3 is TGTGCCAGCAGTCACGGGACAGGGGGTTCTAATGAAAAACTGTTTTTT. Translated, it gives CASSHGTGGSNEKLFF.